This T cell receptor beta chain is from a study of quantifying T cell responses using KT2 cells. As for the study in general: cDNA was made from DNase-treated RNA using alpha and beta constant primers. Under optimum conditions, T4 ligation efficiency was estimated at more than 8.5%.

Unfractionated PBMC were spiked with known numbers of KT2 clone cells. Each cDNA got a UMI-containing oligo ligated at its 3' end. An equimolar mix of RC1.1 and RC1.2 primed the beta chain across TRBC1 and TRBC2. MiXCR, run by TCRdb on the UMI-ligation and nested PCR reads, gives a single entry per CDR3 protein. The profile shows 25,000 to 40,000 distinct CDR3 sequences, 10% of them singletons. The CDR3 has 17 residues. The germline gives CDR1 SGHVS, CDR2 FQNEAQ. V lost 3 bases to trimming and J lost 3 bases, with 17 bases between them. The source is a human donor. Sequences were obtained from PBMCs spiked with cells of the T cell clone KT2. This chain joins TRBV7-8 and TRBJ1-4; the D gene is possibly TRBD1 (5 bases). The CDR3 is CASSLGQVDGANEKLFF. The CDR3 DNA reads TGTGCCAGCAGCTTGGGGCAGGTGGATGGAGCTAATGAAAAACTGTTTTTT.